This T cell receptor (beta chain) comes out of a study of cytomegalovirus exposure and HLA in healthy donors (dated by TCRdb to 2017 to 2019). With regard to the full study: According to a later analysis, one platform produced both the roughly 110 validation repertoires and the approximately 600 repertoires of the first cohort. The study aimed to test whether signatures of past pathogen exposure could be identified by cataloging public T cell receptors. Along with the roughly 700-subject first cohort, a separate validation cohort of roughly 110 different subjects was used. To predict cytomegalovirus infection status, the study brought together high-throughput TCR immunosequencing, statistical association of individual TCRs with disease status, and machine learning.

The donors were included in the validation cohort of 130 or so subjects, a group kept apart from the roughly 700-subject first cohort. As to this clone: The antigen it binds to is not known. Base qualities are missing; no much larger clone stands one base away.

The library was obtained by the immunoSEQ multiplex PCR assay. As for how the authors treated the data: A statistical classification framework was built to diagnose cytomegalovirus status from the catalog of TCR beta chain sequences. TCRdb took over this immuneACCESS table, retaining in-frame rearrangements with V and J assigned. Such tables are incomplete; in checked studies, under half of the missing clones stem from an unresolved V gene, and the remainder is unexplained. Clone size and V and J calls were adopted from that table, with D and trimming inferred from the DNA. Within this sample are hundreds of thousands of clones, with about nine tenths of them counted one time only. Clones ranked in the top ten supply roughly 2% of the sample. What the research found in general, with its limitations: The classifier was reported to diagnose cytomegalovirus status with high specificity and sensitivity in both the original and validation cohorts. In a later analysis, TCRs clustered in the first cohort were found to also tend to co-occur in the roughly 120 validation repertoires, with about 94% of cluster scores above 0. In vitro tests confirmed that a few of the cytomegalovirus-associated TCR beta chains recognize cytomegalovirus antigens. Most TCR sequences were observed very rarely across donors, whereas some public TCRs were present in many individuals. The authors suggested that the approach could potentially be extended to other disease states and immunological phenotypes. A total of roughly 160 TCR beta chains were listed by the study as associated with cytomegalovirus. All 120 or so repertoires were used to score co-occurrence in the validation cohort in a later analysis, because that analysis had no HLA typing for the cohort.

This clonotype originated in a woman under 30 in good health and CMV-seropositive. The sequencing sample was made of PBMCs.

The DNA is TGTGCCAGCAGTTCACCTACGGGACAGTTCTATGGCTACACCTTC. This encodes CASSSPTGQFYGYTF. The rearranged chain carries TRBV28 and TRBJ1-2; 7 bases in between match TRBD1. Ends trimmed: V by 4 bases, J by 4 bases; bases unmatched to a gene: 9. The germline V gene supplies CDR1 MDHEN and CDR2 SYDVKM. Taken from cysteine to phenylalanine, the CDR3 has 15 residues. The entry retains the CDR3 DNA only, 45 bases that are in frame from base 1.